This TCR beta chain was obtained from a study of blood T cell repertoires in COVID-19. Original data processing: It was from reference gene primer amplification that nucleated cell counts were estimated. Only in-frame clones appear in the TCRdb table, and some are missing; sequencing was by immunoSEQ multiplex PCR. V, J and clone size are those of that table, while D and trimming were read from the DNA. The table lists under 250,000 clones, approximately 85% of them singletons. V dropped 0 bases and J dropped 3; count of bases not matched to a gene: 5. The germline gives CDR1 SGDLS, CDR2 YYNGEE. The CDR3 consists of 15 residues. Cohort allocation depended upon clinical history that participants reported.

Sequenced material: PBMCs or T cells enriched from blood (not recorded which). The clonotype was recovered from a woman aged 45 to 65 with acute COVID-19. This chain links TRBV9 with TRBJ1-2; 7 bases map to TRBD1. The CDR3 region has the DNA TGTGCCAGCAGCGTAGTACCCACAGGGGACTATGGCTACACCTTC. As protein: CASSVVPTGDYGYTF.